Shown below are 6 T cell receptor beta chains from a single sample sequenced in a study of blood T cell repertoires in COVID-19. Method: immunoSEQ multiplex PCR; TCRdb's copy keeps in-frame clones and lacks some. The data contain roughly 70,000 clones, about 82% of them singletons. The sequenced material came from peripheral blood. These TCRs come from a woman of 80 years or more with active or convalescent COVID-19.

The chain has TRBV6-5 and TRBJ1-1, with 7 bases fitting TRBD1. Losses at the gene ends were 7 bases for V and 4 bases for J; bases not matched to a gene: 6. The CDR3 runs 13 residues. Looked up from germline, CDR1 is MNHEY and CDR2 is SVGAGI. The CDR3, as DNA: TGTGCCAGCAATCCGACAGGGCTCACTGAAGCTTTCTTT. It specifies CASNPTGLTEAFF.

Here the CDR3 DNA reads TGTGCCAGCAGCTTAGGGACAGGGTCCTATGGCTACACCTTC. Encoded protein: CASSLGTGSYGYTF. This chain links TRBV7-2 with TRBJ1-2, with 8 bases that match TRBD1. Looked up from germline, CDR1 is SGHTA and CDR2 is FQGNSA. Unmatched junction bases numbered 2, after V lost 1 base and J lost 4 bases. CDR3 size: 14 residues. Drawing the rest from reference TRBV7-2 and TRBJ1-2, the complete variable domain is GAGVSQSPSNKVTEKGKDVELRCDPISGHTALYWYRQSLGQGLEFLIYFQGNSAPDKSGLPSDRFSAERTGGSVSTLTIQRTQQEDSAVYLCASSLGTGSYGYTFGSGTRLTVV.

V is TRBV19 and J is TRBJ1-1, with TRBD1 identical over 8 bases. From germline, CDR1 is LNHDA and CDR2 SQIVND (reference sequence). The CDR3 runs to 14 residues. The J segment lost 3 bases and the V segment lost 4 bases, leaving 4 bases of the junction unmatched. CDR3 DNA: TGTGCCAGTAGTAGGGGACAGGTATACACTGAAGCTTTCTTT. Its protein is CASSRGQVYTEAFF. Full variable domain (rest looked up from reference TRBV19 and TRBJ1-1): DGGITQSPKYLFRKEGQNVTLSCEQNLNHDAMYWYRQDPGQGLRLIYYSQIVNDFQKGDIAEGYSVSREKKESFPLTVTSAQKNPTAFYLCASSRGQVYTEAFFGQGTRLTVV.

The rearrangement uses TRBV4-1 and TRBJ1-5; TRBD1 matches 9 bases. The CDR3 is 15 amino acids. CDR1 MGHRA and CDR2 YSYEKL come from the germline V gene. The V and J ends lost 4 bases and 7 bases, in that order; junction bases with no gene match: 8. CDR3 in DNA: TGCGCCAGCAGCCCGGACAGGGGAAGTGGACAGCCCCAGCATTTT. Translating gives CASSPDRGSGQPQHF.

The rearrangement uses TRBV5-1 and TRBJ2-1; 8 bases are a match to TRBD2. There are 18 residues in the CDR3. V gave up 0 bases and J gave up 4 bases; unmatched junction bases: 12. Germline V CDR1 and CDR2: SGHRS, YFSETQ. The CDR3 region has the DNA TGCGCCAGCAGCTTGGCCCCCCAGGTGGGACTAGATTACAATGAGCAGTTCTTC. Residues: CASSLAPQVGLDYNEQFF. Complete variable domain (other parts from reference TRBV5-1 and TRBJ2-1): KAGVTQTPRYLIKTRGQQVTLSCSPISGHRSVSWYQQTPGQGLQFLFEYFSETQRNKGNFPGRFSGRQFSNSRSEMNVSTLELGDSALYLCASSLAPQVGLDYNEQFFGPGTRLTVL.

The V and J genes are TRBV28 and TRBJ2-3; D is possibly TRBD1 (7 bases). Germline V gene lookup returns CDR1 MDHEN and CDR2 SYDVKM. V shed 5 bases and J shed 2 bases, with 26 bases lying between them. The CDR3 totals 19 residues. CDR3 in amino acids: CASSRDFRAQGGNTDTQYF. In DNA form, the CDR3 reads TGTGCCAGCAGTAGGGACTTCAGGGCCCAGGGGGGAAACACAGATACGCAGTATTTT.